This T cell receptor (beta chain) stems from a study of blood T cell repertoires in COVID-19. For the study at large: Acute and convalescent COVID-19 samples came from the United States, Italy and Spain.

Authors' analysis steps: Estimated nucleated cell counts came from reference gene primer amplification. The protocol was immunoSEQ multiplex PCR, while the TCRdb copy is restricted to in-frame clones and leaves out a portion. That table gives V, J and clone size, and the DNA gave D and trimming. This sample has hundreds of thousands of clones, with more than 75% found just once. Germline assignment: CDR1 SQVTM and CDR2 ANQGSEA. CDR3 size: 13 residues. V lost 7 bases and J lost 1; bases outside the gene matches: 6. This chain links TRBV29-1 with TRBJ1-1, with 7 nucleotides matching TRBD1. The specimen sequenced was peripheral blood. This TCR came from a woman aged 40 to 49 who had recovered from COVID-19. In nucleotides, the CDR3 is TGCAGCGAATTACGGGACAGGAACACTGAAGCTTTCTTT. This codes for CSELRDRNTEAFF.